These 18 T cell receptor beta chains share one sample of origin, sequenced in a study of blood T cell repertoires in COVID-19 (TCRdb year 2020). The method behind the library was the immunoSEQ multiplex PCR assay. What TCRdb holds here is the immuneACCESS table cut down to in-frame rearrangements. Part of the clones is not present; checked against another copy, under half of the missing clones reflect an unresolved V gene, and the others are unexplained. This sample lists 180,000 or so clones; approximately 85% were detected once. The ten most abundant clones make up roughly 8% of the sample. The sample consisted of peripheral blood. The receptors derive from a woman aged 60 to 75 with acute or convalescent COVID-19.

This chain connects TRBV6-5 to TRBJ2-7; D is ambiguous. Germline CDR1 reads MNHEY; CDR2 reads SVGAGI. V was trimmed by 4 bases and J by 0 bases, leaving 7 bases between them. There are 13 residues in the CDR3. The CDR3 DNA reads TGTGCCAGCAGTTCCGGTGTCTCCTACGAGCAGTACGTC. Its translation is CASSSGVSYEQYV.

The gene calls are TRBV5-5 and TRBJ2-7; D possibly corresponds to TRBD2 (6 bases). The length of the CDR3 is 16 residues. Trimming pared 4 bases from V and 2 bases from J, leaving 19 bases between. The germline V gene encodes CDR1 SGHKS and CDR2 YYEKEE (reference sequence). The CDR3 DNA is TGTGCCAGCAGCATGACGTCTCGGGGGTTGACCTACGAGCAGTACTTC. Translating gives CASSMTSRGLTYEQYF.

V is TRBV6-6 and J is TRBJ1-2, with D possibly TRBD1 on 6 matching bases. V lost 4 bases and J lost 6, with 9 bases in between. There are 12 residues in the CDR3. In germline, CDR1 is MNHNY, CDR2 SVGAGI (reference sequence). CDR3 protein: CASSWKGDGYTF. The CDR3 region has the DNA TGTGCCAGCAGTTGGAAGGGGGATGGCTACACCTTC.

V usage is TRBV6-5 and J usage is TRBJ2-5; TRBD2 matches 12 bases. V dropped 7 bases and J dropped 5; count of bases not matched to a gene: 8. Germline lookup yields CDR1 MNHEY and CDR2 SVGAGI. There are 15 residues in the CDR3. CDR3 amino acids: CASIILAGGGETQYF. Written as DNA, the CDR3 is TGTGCCAGCATTATACTAGCGGGAGGCGGGGAGACCCAGTACTTC.

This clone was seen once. CDR3 sequence (DNA): TGTGCCAGCAGCCATGGGGCCCGGGAGACCCAGTACTTC. Protein: CASSHGARETQYF. V and J are TRBV14 and TRBJ2-5; weak D call: TRBD1 (5 bases). CDR1 and CDR2 from the germline V gene are SGHDN and FVKESK. The V and J ends lost 3 bases and 5 bases respectively, with 10 bases between them. CDR3 length: 13 residues. The variable domain in full, completed from reference TRBV14 and TRBJ2-5, reads EAGVTQFPSHSVIEKGQTVTLRCDPISGHDNLYWYRRVMGKEIKFLLHFVKESKQDESGMPNNRFLAERTGGTYSTLKVQPAELEDSGVYFCASSHGARETQYFGPGTRLLVL.

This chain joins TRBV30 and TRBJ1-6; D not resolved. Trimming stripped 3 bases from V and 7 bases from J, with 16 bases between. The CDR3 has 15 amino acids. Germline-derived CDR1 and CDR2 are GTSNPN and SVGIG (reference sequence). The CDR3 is CAWSLKGVYNSPLHF. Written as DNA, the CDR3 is TGTGCCTGGAGCCTAAAGGGAGTTTACAATTCACCCCTCCACTTT. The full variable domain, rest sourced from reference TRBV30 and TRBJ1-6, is SQTIHQWPATLVQPVGSPLSLECTVEGTSNPNLYWYRQAAGRGLQLLFYSVGIGQISSEVPQNLSASRPQDRQFILSSKKLLLSDSGFYLCAWSLKGVYNSPLHFGNGTRLTVT.

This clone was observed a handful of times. The CDR3 loop is CASSSIQGYEQYF. CDR3 bases: TGCGCCAGCAGCTCTATACAGGGGTACGAGCAGTACTTC. The chain carries TRBV5-1 and TRBJ2-7; 7 nucleotides line up with TRBD1. The germline CDR1 and CDR2 sequences are SGHRS and YFSETQ. With 3 bases clipped from V and 4 bases from J, the junction kept 4 bases outside the gene matches. This CDR3 spans 13 amino acids.

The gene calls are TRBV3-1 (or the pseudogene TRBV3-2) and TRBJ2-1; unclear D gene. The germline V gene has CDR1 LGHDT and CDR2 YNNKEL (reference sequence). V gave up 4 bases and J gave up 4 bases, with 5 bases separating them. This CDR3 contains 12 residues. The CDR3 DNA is TGTGCCAGCAGCCTATTATACAATGAGCAGTTCTTC. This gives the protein CASSLLYNEQFF.

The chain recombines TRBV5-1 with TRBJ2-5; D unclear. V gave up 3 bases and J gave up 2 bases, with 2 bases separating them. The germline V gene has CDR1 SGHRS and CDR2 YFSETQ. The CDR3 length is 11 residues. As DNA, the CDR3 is TGCGCCAGCAGCTCTCAAGAGACCCAGTACTTC. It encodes CASSSQETQYF.

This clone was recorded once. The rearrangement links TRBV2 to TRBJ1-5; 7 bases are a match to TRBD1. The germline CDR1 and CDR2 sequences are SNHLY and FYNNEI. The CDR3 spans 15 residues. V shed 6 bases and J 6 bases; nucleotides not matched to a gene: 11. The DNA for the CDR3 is TGTGCCAGCAGGCCTCTTAAGGGGGCAGGTCAGCCCCAGCATTTT. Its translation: CASRPLKGAGQPQHF.

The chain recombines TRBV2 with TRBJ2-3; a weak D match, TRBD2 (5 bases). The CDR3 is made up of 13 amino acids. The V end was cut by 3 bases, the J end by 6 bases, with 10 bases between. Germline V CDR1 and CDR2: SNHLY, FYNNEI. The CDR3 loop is CASSEGEADTQYF. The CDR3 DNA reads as TGTGCCAGCAGTGAGGGAGAAGCGGATACGCAGTATTTT.

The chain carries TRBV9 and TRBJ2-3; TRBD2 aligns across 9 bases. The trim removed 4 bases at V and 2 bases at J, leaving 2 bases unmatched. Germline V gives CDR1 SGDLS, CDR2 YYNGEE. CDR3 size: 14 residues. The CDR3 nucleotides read TGTGCCAGCAGCATAGCGGGAGTCACAGATACGCAGTATTTT. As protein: CASSIAGVTDTQYF.

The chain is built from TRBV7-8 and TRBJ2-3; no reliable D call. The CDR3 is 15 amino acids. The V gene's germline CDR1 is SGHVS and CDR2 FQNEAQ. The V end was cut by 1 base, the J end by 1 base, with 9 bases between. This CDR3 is CASSLDRLRTDTQYF. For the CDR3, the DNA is TGTGCCAGCAGCTTAGATCGTCTACGCACAGATACGCAGTATTTT.

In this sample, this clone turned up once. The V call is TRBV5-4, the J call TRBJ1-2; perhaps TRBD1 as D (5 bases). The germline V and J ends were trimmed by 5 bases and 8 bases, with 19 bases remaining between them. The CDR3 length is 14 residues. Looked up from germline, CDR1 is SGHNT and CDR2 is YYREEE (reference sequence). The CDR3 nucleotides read TGTGCCAGCAGTTCCCCTCCCATGGGGCGCGGCTACACCTTC. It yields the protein CASSSPPMGRGYTF.

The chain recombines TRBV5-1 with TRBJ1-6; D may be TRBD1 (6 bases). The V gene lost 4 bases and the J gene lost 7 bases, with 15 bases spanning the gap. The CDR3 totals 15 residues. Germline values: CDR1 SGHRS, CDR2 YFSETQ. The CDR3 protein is CASSPDGRGNSPLHF. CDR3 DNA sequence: TGCGCCAGCAGCCCGGACGGCAGGGGCAATTCACCCCTCCACTTT.

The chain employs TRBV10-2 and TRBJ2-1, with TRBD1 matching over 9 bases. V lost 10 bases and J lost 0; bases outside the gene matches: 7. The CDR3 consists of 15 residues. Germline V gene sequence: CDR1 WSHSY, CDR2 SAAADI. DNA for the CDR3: TGCGCCACCGATGTGACAGGGGGCTCCTACAATGAGCAGTTCTTC. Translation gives CATDVTGGSYNEQFF.

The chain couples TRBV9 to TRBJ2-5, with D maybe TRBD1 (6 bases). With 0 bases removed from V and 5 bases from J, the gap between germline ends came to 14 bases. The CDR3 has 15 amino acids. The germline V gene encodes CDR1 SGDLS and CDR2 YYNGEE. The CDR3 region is CASSVGARGGETQYF. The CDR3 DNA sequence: TGTGCCAGCAGCGTAGGGGCCAGGGGTGGCGAGACCCAGTACTTC.

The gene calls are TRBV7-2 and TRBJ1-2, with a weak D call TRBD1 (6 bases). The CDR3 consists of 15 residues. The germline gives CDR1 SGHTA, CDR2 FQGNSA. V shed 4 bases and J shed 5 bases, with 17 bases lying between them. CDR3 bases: TGTGCCAGCAGCTCGAAGTCCAGGGGTAGATATGGCTACACCTTC. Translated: CASSSKSRGRYGYTF.